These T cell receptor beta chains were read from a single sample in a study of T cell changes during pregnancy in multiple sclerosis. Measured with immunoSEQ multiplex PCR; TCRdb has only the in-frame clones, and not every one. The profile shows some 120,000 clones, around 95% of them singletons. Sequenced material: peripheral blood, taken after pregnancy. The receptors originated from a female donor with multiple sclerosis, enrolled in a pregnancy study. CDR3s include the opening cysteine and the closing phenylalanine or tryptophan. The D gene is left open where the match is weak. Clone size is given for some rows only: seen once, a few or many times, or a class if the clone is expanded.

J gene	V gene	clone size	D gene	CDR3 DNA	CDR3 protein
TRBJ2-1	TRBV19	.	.	TGTGCCAGTAGTATTACTAGTGACAATGAGCAGTTCTTC	CASSITSDNEQFF
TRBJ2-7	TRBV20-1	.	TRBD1	TGCAGTGCTCGACAGGGTTTAGGGCAGTACTTC	CSARQGLGQYF
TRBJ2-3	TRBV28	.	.	TGTGCCAGCATTCTTGGTGGGAAACTAGGAGATTATACGCAGTATTTT	CASILGGKLGDYTQYF
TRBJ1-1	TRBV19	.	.	TGTGCCAGTTCTACACAGGGTAGCACTGAAGCTTTCTTT	CASSTQGSTEAFF
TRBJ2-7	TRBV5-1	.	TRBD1	TGCGCCAGCAGCTTGGAACTGGGGACAGGAGGGGACGAGCAGTACTTC	CASSLELGTGGDEQYF
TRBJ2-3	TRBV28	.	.	TGTGCCAGCAGCCTAACGGCCGGAGTCACAGATACGCAGTATTTT	CASSLTAGVTDTQYF
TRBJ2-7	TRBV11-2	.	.	TGTGCCAGCAGCTTAGGGCTACAGGGTTTTCTTTACGAGCAGTACTTC	CASSLGLQGFLYEQYF
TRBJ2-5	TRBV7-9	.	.	TGTGCCAGCAGCTCTGACAGGACCCAGTACTTC	CASSSDRTQYF
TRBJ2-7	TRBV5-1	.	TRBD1	TGCGCCAGCAGCTTGAGGGACAGGGGGCACGAGCAGTACTTC	CASSLRDRGHEQYF
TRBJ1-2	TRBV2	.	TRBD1	TGTGCCAGCAGTTCTACAGGGGGCTATGGCTACACCTTC	CASSSTGGYGYTF
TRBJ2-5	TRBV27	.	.	TGTGCCAGCAGTGCTGGGGCTTATTCAGAGACCCAGTACTTC	CASSAGAYSETQYF
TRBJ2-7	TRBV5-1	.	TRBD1	TGCGCCAGCAGCTTCCAATTCGACAGGGTTTCAGAGCAGTACTTC	CASSFQFDRVSEQYF
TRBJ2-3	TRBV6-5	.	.	TGTGCCAGCAGGGTCAGGGGGGGCACAGATACGCAGTATTTT	CASRVRGGTDTQYF
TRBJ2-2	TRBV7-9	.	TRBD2	TGTGCCAGCAGCGCCCGACTAGCCGATGATGTCCAGTTTTTT	CASSARLADDVQFF
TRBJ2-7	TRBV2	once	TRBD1	TGTGCCAGCAATCCCGGGACAGGGGGCGGGGAGCAGTACTTC	CASNPGTGGGEQYF
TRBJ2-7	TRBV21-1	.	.	TGTGCCAGCAGCCCGACTCCCCTAGTCTACGAGCAGTACTTC	CASSPTPLVYEQYF
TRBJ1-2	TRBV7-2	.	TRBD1	TGTGCCAGCAGCAGGATACAGGGGTGGCTGAACTATGGCTACACCTTC	CASSRIQGWLNYGYTF
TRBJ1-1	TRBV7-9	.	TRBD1	TGTGCCAGCAGCGGCAGGGGGATGAACACTGAAGCTTTCTTT	CASSGRGMNTEAFF